Listed below are T cell receptor beta chains from one sample, sequenced in a study of T cell repertoires in cytomegalovirus infection. TCRdb independently ran MiXCR on the reads; one entry per CDR3 protein. This sample carries fewer than 250,000 distinct CDR3 sequences, about 12% of them seen once, and the ten largest clones take 1.5% to 2%. What was sequenced was PBMCs. The receptors derive from a human donor in good health (CMV status not recorded). Some clones in this sample may be carry-over from other donors' samples. Both conserved end residues are part of each CDR3. Fields, in order: V gene, clone size, D gene, J gene, CDR3 protein, CDR3 DNA. The D gene is left open where the match is weak. Expanded clones get a size class; other rows say once, few or many, or leave the size out.

TRBV4-3	few	NA	TRBJ2-1	CASSQEMGAGVGYEQFF	TGCGCCAGCAGCCAAGAAATGGGGGCGGGAGTAGGTTATGAGCAGTTCTTC
TRBV6-1	many	NA	TRBJ2-2	CASSAETVNTGELFF	TGTGCCAGCAGTGCGGAGACGGTGAACACCGGGGAGCTGTTTTTT
TRBV5-4	many	TRBD1	TRBJ2-3	CASSSWTGAGDTQYF	TGTGCCAGCAGCTCCTGGACAGGGGCGGGGGATACGCAGTATTTT
TRBV7-9	many	NA	TRBJ2-3	CASSKNPGVEDTQYF	TGTGCCAGCAGCAAGAACCCGGGGGTGGAAGATACGCAGTATTTT
TRBV7-9	many	TRBD1	TRBJ1-5	CASSLEGTVHNQPQHF	TGTGCCAGCAGCTTAGAGGGGACAGTCCACAATCAGCCCCAGCATTTT
TRBV19	few	TRBD1	TRBJ2-1	CASSIAGGFDEQFF	TGTGCCAGTAGTATAGCAGGGGGCTTCGATGAGCAGTTCTTC
TRBV28	few	NA	TRBJ2-2	CASRPQGRGNTGELFF	TGTGCCAGCAGACCACAGGGACGGGGTAACACCGGGGAGCTGTTTTTT
TRBV5-1	NA	NA	TRBJ2-1	CASSFDGGGQGEQFF	TGCGCCAGCAGCTTTGATGGAGGGGGGCAAGGCGAGCAGTTCTTC
TRBV7-2	many	NA	TRBJ2-7	CASSILGGDGLSYEQYF	TGTGCCAGCAGCATCCTAGGGGGGGACGGACTGAGCTACGAGCAGTACTTC
TRBV5-4	many	TRBD2	TRBJ2-7	CASSLGSAGGPDEQYF	TGTGCCAGCAGCTTGGGGAGTGCGGGAGGGCCCGACGAGCAGTACTTC
TRBV10-3	few	NA	TRBJ1-2	CAIRGEGLGYTF	TGTGCCATCAGGGGTGAGGGGCTTGGCTACACCTTC
TRBV20-1	few	TRBD2	TRBJ2-1	CSAEKGLVGINEQFF	TGCAGTGCCGAAAAGGGACTAGTGGGGATTAATGAGCAGTTCTTC
TRBV28	many	TRBD2	TRBJ2-7	CASSPGGDYEQYF	TGTGCCAGCAGTCCCGGGGGGGACTACGAGCAGTACTTC
TRBV18	NA	NA	TRBJ2-1	CASSPRDFYEQFF	TGTGCCAGCTCACCACGGGACTTTTATGAGCAGTTCTTC
TRBV19	many	NA	TRBJ2-3	CASSNQLTDTQYF	TGTGCCAGTAGTAACCAGCTCACAGATACGCAGTATTTT
TRBV28	NA	NA	TRBJ2-5	CASSSGVRETQYF	TGTGCCAGCAGTTCAGGGGTAAGAGAGACCCAGTACTTC
TRBV7-2	many	NA	TRBJ2-1	CASSSPGRHNEQFF	TGTGCCAGCAGCTCACCGGGTCGCCACAATGAGCAGTTCTTC
TRBV7-9	NA	TRBD1	TRBJ1-4	CASSSGQGWEKLFF	TGTGCCAGCAGCTCTGGACAGGGATGGGAAAAACTGTTTTTT